A single sample is the source of the 8 T cell receptor beta chains below, sequenced in a study of T cell responses to AZD1222 COVID-19 vaccine. Sequencing used immunoSEQ multiplex PCR; TCRdb keeps in-frame clones, though not all of them. Here the sample spans approximately 110,000 clones, roughly nine tenths being singletons. The sequencing here drew on peripheral blood, taken on day 0 of AZD1222 vaccination. These receptors all come from an adult in good health.

This clone was counted between two and nine times. The V and J genes are TRBV5-4 and TRBJ1-2; D is undetermined. The CDR3 spans 16 residues. Germline values: CDR1 SGHNT, CDR2 YYREEE (reference sequence). The V and J ends lost 2 bases and 5 bases respectively, with 19 bases between them. DNA of the CDR3: TGTGCCAGCAGCTTTTGGTCGGCGGTCGGTTTGTATGGCTACACCTTC. Protein sequence: CASSFWSAVGLYGYTF.

The gene calls are TRBV7-7 and TRBJ2-1; 8 bases fit TRBD1. The germline gives CDR1 SSHAT, CDR2 FNYEAQ (reference sequence). The CDR3 spans 13 residues. V was clipped by 5 bases and J by 5 bases; unmatched bases: 2. The CDR3 sequence: CASSTDRDNEQFF. The CDR3 DNA follows: TGTGCCAGCAGCACGGACAGGGACAATGAGCAGTTCTTC.

This clone was seen more than once but under ten times. The V call is TRBV2, the J call TRBJ2-1, with D tentatively TRBD1 (6 bases). V lost 0 bases, J lost 4 bases, and 13 bases lay in between. CDR3 length: 16 residues. Germline values: CDR1 SNHLY, CDR2 FYNNEI. The CDR3 region has the DNA TGTGCCAGCAGTGAAGCGGGGGCTCACATGTACAATGAGCAGTTCTTC. Translated: CASSEAGAHMYNEQFF.

This chain connects TRBV7-2 to TRBJ2-7; 8 bases are shared with TRBD2. From germline, CDR1 is SGHTA and CDR2 FQGNSA. This CDR3 has 15 amino acids. Germline trimming cut 6 bases from V and 3 bases from J; bases unmatched to any gene: 10. CDR3: CASSVGGTRVYEQYF. CDR3 in DNA: TGTGCCAGCAGTGTCGGGGGGACTAGAGTCTACGAGCAGTACTTC.

CDR3 amino acids: CASSLKEGTGGSYQSYEQYF. The CDR3 nucleotides read TGTGCCAGCAGCCTAAAAGAGGGGACAGGGGGCTCCTACCAGTCCTACGAGCAGTACTTC. The chain joins TRBV14 to TRBJ2-7, with 12 bases lining up with TRBD1. Germline CDR1 and CDR2: SGHDN and FVKESK. This CDR3 spans 20 amino acids. V shed 4 bases, J shed 1 base, and the junction held 17 bases outside the gene matches.

The chain joins TRBV12-3 or TRBV12-4 to TRBJ1-2; D is ambiguous. The CDR3 contains 13 residues. The V and J ends lost 6 bases and 7 bases respectively, with 15 bases between them. For the CDR3, the DNA is TGTGCCAGCAGCCGAATGGAGGGCTCTGGCTACACCTTC. Protein product: CASSRMEGSGYTF.

The chain employs TRBV18 and TRBJ1-4; no clear D gene. CDR1 is KGHSH and CDR2 is LQKENI in the germline V gene. The CDR3 has 16 residues. Trimming pared 5 bases from V and 7 bases from J, leaving 20 bases between. Here the CDR3 reads CASSSRREREGEKLFF. CDR3 nucleotide sequence: TGTGCCAGCTCATCGAGGAGGGAGAGGGAAGGTGAAAAACTGTTTTTT.

In DNA form, the CDR3 reads TGTGCCAGCAGTTTATGGGGCAGGGGCGGTTCACCCCTCCACTTT. Its translation is CASSLWGRGGSPLHF. The V and J genes are TRBV27 and TRBJ1-6; D is possibly TRBD1 (6 bases). Germline lookup yields CDR1 MNHEY and CDR2 SMNVEV (reference sequence). The CDR3 length is 15 residues. Deletions cut 1 base from V and 9 bases from J, with 13 bases between.